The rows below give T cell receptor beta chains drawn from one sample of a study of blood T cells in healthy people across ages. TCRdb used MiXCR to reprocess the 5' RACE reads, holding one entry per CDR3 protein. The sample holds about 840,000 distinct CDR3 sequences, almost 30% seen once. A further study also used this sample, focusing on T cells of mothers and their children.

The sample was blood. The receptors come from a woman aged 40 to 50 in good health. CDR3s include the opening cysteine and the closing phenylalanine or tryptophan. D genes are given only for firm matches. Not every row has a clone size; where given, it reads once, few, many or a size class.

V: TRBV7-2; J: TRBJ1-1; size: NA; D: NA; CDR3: CASRVQVNTEAFF; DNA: TGTGCCAGCAGAGTCCAGGTGAACACTGAAGCTTTCTTT
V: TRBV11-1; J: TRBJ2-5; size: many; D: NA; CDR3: CASSSNRGGYQETQYF; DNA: TGTGCCAGCAGCTCCAACAGAGGGGGGTACCAAGAGACCCAGTACTTC
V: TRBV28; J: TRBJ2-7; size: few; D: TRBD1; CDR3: CASRGHRGETYEQYF; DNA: TGTGCCAGCAGGGGACACAGGGGGGAGACCTACGAGCAGTACTTC
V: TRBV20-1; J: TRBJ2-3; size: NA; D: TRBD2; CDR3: CSARDTGGRLDTQYF; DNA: TGCAGTGCTAGAGATACGGGAGGCCGCTTAGATACGCAGTATTTT
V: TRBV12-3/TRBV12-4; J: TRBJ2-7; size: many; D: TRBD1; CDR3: CASRSRDSFDEQYF; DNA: TGTGCCAGCAGATCCCGGGACAGCTTTGACGAGCAGTACTTC
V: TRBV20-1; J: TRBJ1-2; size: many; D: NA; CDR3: CSARKGDPRGYTF; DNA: TGCAGTGCTAGGAAGGGGGACCCTAGAGGCTACACCTTC
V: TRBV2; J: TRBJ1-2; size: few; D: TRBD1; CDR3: CASSGGGQGRYGYTF; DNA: TGTGCCAGCAGTGGTGGGGGACAGGGTCGGTATGGCTACACCTTC
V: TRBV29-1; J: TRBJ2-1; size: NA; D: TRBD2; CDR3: CSVGPAGIGEQFF; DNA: TGCAGCGTTGGACCAGCGGGAATTGGTGAGCAGTTCTTC
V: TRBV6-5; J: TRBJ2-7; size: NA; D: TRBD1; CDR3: CASSRKPGQGSIRQYF; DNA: TGTGCCAGCAGTCGAAAGCCGGGACAGGGGAGTATACGACAGTACTTC
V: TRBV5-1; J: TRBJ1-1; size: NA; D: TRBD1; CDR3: CASSFPGGDTEAFF; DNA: TGCGCCAGCAGCTTTCCAGGGGGGGATACTGAAGCTTTCTTT
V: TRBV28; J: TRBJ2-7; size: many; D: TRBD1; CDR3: CASSYRGPYEQYF; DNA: TGCGCCAGCAGTTACAGGGGTCCCTACGAGCAGTACTTC
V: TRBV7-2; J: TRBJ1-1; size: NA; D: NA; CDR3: CASSPRDGLEAFF; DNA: TGTGCCAGCAGCCCTAGGGACGGATTAGAAGCTTTCTTT
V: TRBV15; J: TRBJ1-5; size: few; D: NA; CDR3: CATSRDRRGSNQPQHF; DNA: TGTGCCACCAGCAGAGATAGGAGGGGGAGCAATCAGCCCCAGCATTTT
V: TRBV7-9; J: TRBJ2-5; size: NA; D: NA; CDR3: CASSNRATLAGQETQYF; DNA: TGTGCCAGCAGCAACAGGGCGACTCTCGCGGGGCAAGAGACCCAGTACTTC
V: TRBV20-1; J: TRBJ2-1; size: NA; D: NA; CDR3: CSAPEWVSYNEQFF; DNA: TGCAGTGCCCCGGAATGGGTCTCCTACAATGAGCAGTTCTTC
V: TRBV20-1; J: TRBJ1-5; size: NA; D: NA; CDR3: CSARDPRGAANQPQHF; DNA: TGCAGTGCTAGAGATCCCCGTGGGGCAGCCAATCAGCCCCAGCATTTT
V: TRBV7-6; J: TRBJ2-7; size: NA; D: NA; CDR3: CASSLERDLGEQYF; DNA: TGTGCCAGCAGCCTTGAGAGGGACCTCGGGGAGCAGTACTTC
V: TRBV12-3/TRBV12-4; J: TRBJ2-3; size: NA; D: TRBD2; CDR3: CASTIAVAGSRTQYF; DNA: TGTGCCAGCACCATCGCCGTAGCGGGGAGCAGGACGCAGTATTTT
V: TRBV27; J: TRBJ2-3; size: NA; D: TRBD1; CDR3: CASRKLRTGGRTDTQYF; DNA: TGTGCCAGCAGGAAACTCAGGACAGGGGGCCGCACAGATACGCAGTATTTT
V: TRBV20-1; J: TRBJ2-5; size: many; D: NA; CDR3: CSARDGGPKETQYF; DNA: TGCAGTGCTAGAGATGGGGGGCCGAAAGAGACCCAGTACTTC
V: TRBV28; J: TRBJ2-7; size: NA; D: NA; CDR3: CASSRRDEQYF; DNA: TGTGCCAGCAGTCGTAGGGACGAGCAGTACTTC
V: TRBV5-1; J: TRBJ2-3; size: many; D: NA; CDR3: CASSLTSQYTDTQYF; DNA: TGCGCCAGCAGCTTGACTTCTCAGTACACAGATACGCAGTATTTT
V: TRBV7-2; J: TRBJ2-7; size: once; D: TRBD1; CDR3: CASSLTGGGNYEQYF; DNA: TGTGCCAGCAGCCTCACAGGGGGCGGTAACTACGAGCAGTACTTC
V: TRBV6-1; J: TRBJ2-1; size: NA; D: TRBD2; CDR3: CASSEIAGGPGEQFF; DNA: TGTGCCAGCAGTGAAATAGCGGGGGGGCCTGGTGAGCAGTTCTTC
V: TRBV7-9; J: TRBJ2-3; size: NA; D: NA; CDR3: CASSPSGRGGTDTQYF; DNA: TGTGCCAGCAGCCCGTCCGGGCGTGGCGGCACAGATACGCAGTATTTT
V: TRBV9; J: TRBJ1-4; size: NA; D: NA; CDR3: CASSVAPGVGDEKLFF; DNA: TGTGCCAGCAGCGTAGCTCCCGGGGTAGGAGATGAAAAACTGTTTTTT
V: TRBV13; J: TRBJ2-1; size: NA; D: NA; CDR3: CASSDFTLWQFF; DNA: TGTGCCAGCAGCGACTTCACCCTTTGGCAGTTCTTC
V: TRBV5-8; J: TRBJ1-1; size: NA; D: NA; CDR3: CASSFGTGLRNTEAFF; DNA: TGTGCCAGCAGCTTCGGGACGGGGCTCCGGAACACTGAAGCTTTCTTT
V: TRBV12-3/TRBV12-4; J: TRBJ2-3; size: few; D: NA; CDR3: CASSLRPNTDTQYF; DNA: TGTGCCAGCAGTTTAAGACCAAACACAGATACGCAGTATTTT
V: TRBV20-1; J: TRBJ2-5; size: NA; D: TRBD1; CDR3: CSAFPGGEQETQYF; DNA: TGCAGTGCCTTTCCAGGGGGCGAACAAGAGACCCAGTACTTC
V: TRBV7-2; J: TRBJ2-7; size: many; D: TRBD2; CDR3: CASSATGTRGYEQYF; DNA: TGTGCCAGCAGCGCCACCGGGACTAGGGGCTACGAGCAGTACTTC
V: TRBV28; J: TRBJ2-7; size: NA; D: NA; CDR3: CASSLRQDPYEQYF; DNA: TGTGCCAGCAGTCTTAGACAGGACCCCTACGAGCAGTACTTC
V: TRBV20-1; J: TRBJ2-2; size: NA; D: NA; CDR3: CSARKAGSGELFF; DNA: TGCAGTGCTAGAAAGGCCGGGTCCGGGGAGCTGTTTTTT
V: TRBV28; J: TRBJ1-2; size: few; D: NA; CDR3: CASKANTLIYGYTF; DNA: TGTGCCAGCAAGGCGAATACATTAATCTATGGCTACACCTTC
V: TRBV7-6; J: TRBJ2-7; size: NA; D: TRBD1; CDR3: CASSEYRGEGVEQYF; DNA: TGTGCCAGCAGCGAGTACAGGGGCGAGGGGGTCGAGCAGTACTTC
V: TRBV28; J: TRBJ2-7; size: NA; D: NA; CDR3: CASSEGIYEQYF; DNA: TGTGCCAGCAGTGAAGGTATCTACGAGCAGTACTTC
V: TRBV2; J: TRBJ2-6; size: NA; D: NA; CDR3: CAGIRRLGANVLTF; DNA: TGTGCCGGCATTAGGCGACTAGGGGCCAACGTCCTGACTTTC
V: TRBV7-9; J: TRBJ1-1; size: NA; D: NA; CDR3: CASSQPQGYTEAFF; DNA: TGTGCCAGCAGCCAACCACAGGGTTACACTGAAGCTTTCTTT
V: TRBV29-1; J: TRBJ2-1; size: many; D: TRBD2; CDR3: CSVELAGGYEQFF; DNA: TGCAGCGTTGAACTAGCGGGGGGGTATGAGCAGTTCTTC
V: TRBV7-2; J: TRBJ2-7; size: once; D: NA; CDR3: CASSTRRNEQYF; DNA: TGTGCCAGCAGCACCCGGAGGAACGAGCAGTACTTC
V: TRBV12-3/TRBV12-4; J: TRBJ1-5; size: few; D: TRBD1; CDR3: CASSWGQGVGQPQHF; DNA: TGTGCCAGCAGTTGGGGACAGGGAGTAGGTCAGCCCCAGCATTTT
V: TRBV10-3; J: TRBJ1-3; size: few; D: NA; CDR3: CAISHKQGNTIYF; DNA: TGTGCCATCAGCCACAAACAGGGAAACACCATATATTTT
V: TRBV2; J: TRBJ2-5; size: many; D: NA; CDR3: CASSSIQGRRETQYF; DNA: TGTGCCAGCAGCAGCATACAGGGGAGGAGGGAGACCCAGTACTTC
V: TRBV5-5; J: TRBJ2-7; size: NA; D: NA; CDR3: CASSLAAGAAYEQYF; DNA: TGTGCCAGCAGCTTGGCGGCAGGGGCCGCCTACGAGCAGTACTTC
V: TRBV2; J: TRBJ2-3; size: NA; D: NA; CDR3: CASGSEPSTDTQYF; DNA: TGTGCCAGTGGGTCTGAACCTAGCACAGATACGCAGTATTTT